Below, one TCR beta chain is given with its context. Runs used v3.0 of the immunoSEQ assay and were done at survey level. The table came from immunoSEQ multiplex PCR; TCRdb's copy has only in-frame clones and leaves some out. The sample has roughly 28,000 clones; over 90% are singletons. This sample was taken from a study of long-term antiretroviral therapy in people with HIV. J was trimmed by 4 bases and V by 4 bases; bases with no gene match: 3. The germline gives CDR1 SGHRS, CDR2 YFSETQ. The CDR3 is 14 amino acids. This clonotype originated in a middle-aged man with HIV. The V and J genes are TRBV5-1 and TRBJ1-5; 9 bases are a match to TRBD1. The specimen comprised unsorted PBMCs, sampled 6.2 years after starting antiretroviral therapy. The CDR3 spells CASSQGQGNQPQHF. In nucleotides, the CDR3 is TGCGCCAGCAGCCAGGGACAGGGTAATCAGCCCCAGCATTTT.